This is a list of T cell receptor beta chains from one sample in a study of beta chain features in type 1 diabetes. This table comes from immunoSEQ multiplex PCR, and its TCRdb copy is limited to in-frame clones, with some not included. The sample consists of 250,000 to 300,000 clones, 13% to 15% of them appearing once. The sample comprised naive CD4+ T cells from blood. The receptors were sampled from a young man with type 1 diabetes. The CDR3 runs from the conserved cysteine through the conserved F or W. The D gene is left open where the match is weak. Rows may omit the clone size; those that give it use once, few, many or a size class.

TRBV18,TRBD1,few,TRBJ2-7,CASSRGQGPYEQYF,TGTGCCAGCTCACGGGGACAGGGACCCTACGAGCAGTACTTC
TRBV28,TRBD2,.,TRBJ2-7,CASSVAGGTYEQYF,TGTGCCAGCAGTGTAGCGGGAGGAACGTACGAGCAGTACTTC
TRBV6-6,.,.,TRBJ2-1,CASTNSYNEQFF,TGTGCCAGCACTAACTCCTACAATGAGCAGTTCTTC
TRBV4-1,.,few,TRBJ1-5,CASSQDQGSNQPQHF,TGCGCCAGCAGCCAAGATCAGGGTAGCAATCAGCCCCAGCATTTT
TRBV27,TRBD2,few,TRBJ2-3,CASSRSGGLTDTQYF,TGTGCCAGCAGTCGGTCGGGAGGGCTCACAGATACGCAGTATTTT
TRBV5-1,.,.,TRBJ2-5,CASSILQETQYF,TGCGCCAGCAGCATCCTACAAGAGACCCAGTACTTC
TRBV7-3,TRBD1,.,TRBJ2-6,CASSTDRTSGANVLTF,TGTGCCAGCTCGACGGACAGGACCTCTGGGGCCAACGTCCTGACTTTC
TRBV7-2,TRBD1,few,TRBJ2-3,CASSFWGRGRGDTQYF,TGTGCCAGCAGCTTTTGGGGAAGGGGGCGAGGAGATACGCAGTATTTT
TRBV27,TRBD2,.,TRBJ2-7,CASSDSGRAPYEQYF,TGTGCCAGCAGCGATAGCGGGAGGGCCCCCTACGAGCAGTACTTC
TRBV5-6,TRBD1,.,TRBJ2-7,CASSLVQGANYEQYF,TGTGCCAGCAGCTTGGTGCAGGGGGCGAATTACGAGCAGTACTTC
TRBV29-1,.,many,TRBJ2-5,CSVEHQRGAPYF,TGCAGCGTTGAGCACCAACGGGGGGCTCCGTACTTC
TRBV28,.,few,TRBJ2-1,CASSPPDRPDLEQFF,TGTGCCAGCAGTCCTCCTGACAGGCCCGACCTCGAGCAGTTCTTC
TRBV5-1,TRBD1,few,TRBJ2-7,CASSMRTGQITYEQYF,TGCGCCAGCAGCATGCGGACAGGGCAAATAACCTACGAGCAGTACTTC
TRBV11-3,.,.,TRBJ1-1,CASSLGKDTGAFF,TGTGCCAGCAGCTTAGGAAAGGACACGGGAGCTTTCTTT